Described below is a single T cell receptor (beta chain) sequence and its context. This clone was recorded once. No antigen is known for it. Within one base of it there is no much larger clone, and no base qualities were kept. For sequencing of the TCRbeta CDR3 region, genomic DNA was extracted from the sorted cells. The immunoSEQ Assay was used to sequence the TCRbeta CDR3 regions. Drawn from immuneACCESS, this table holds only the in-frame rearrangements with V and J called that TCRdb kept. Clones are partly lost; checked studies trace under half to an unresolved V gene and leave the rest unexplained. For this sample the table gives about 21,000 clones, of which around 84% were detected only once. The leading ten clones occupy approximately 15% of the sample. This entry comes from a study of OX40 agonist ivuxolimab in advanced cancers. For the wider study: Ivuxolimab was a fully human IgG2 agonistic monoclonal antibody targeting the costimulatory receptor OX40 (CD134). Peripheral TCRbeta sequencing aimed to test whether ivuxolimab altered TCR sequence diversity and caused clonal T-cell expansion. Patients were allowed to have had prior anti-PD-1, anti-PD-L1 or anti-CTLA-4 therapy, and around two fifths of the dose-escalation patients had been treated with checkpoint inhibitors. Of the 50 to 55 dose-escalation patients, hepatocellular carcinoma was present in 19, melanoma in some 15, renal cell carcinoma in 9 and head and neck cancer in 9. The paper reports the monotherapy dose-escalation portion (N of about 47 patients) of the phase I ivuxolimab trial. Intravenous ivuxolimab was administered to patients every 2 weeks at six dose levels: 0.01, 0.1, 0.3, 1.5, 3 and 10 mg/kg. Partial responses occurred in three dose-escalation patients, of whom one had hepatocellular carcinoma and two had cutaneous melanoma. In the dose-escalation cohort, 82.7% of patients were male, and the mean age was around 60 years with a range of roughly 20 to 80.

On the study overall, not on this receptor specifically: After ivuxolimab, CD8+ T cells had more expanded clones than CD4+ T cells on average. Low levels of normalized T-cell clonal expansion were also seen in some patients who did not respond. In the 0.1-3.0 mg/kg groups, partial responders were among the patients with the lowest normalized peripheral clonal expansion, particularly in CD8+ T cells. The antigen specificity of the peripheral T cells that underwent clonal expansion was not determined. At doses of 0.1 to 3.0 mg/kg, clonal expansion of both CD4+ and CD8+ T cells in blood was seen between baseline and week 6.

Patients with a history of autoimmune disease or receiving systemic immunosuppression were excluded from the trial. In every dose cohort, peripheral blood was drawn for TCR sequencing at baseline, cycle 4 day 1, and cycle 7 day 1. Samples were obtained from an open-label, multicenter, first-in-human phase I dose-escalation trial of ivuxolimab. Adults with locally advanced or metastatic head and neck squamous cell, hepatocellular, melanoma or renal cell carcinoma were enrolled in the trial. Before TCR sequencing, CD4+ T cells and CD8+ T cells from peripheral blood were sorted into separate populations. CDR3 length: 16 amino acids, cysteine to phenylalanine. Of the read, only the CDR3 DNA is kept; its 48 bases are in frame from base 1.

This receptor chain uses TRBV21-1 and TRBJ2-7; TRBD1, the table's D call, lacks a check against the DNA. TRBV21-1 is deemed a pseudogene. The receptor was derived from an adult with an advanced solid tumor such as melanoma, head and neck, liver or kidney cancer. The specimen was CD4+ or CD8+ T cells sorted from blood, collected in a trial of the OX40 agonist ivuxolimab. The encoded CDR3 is CASSTVTGTPQYEQYF. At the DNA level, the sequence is TGTGCCAGCAGCACTGTAACCGGGACACCACAATACGAGCAGTACTTC.